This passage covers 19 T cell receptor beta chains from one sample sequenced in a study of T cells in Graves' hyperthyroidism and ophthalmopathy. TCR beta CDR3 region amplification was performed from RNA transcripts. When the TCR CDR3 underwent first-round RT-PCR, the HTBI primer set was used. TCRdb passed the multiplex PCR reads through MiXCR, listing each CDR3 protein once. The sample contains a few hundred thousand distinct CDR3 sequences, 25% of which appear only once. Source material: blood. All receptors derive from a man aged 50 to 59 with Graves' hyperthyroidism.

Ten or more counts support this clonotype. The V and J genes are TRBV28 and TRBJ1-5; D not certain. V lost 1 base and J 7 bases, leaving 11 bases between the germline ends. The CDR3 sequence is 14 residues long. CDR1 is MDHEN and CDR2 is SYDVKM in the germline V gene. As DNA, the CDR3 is TGTGCCAGCAGTTTATCCATGTATAACCAGCCCCAGCATTTT. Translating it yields CASSLSMYNQPQHF. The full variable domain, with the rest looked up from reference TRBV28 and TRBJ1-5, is DVKVTQSSRYLVKRTGEKVFLECVQDMDHENMFWYRQDPGLGLRLIYFSYDVKMKEKGDIPEGYSVSREKKERFSLILESASTNQTSMYLCASSLSMYNQPQHFGDGTRLSIL.

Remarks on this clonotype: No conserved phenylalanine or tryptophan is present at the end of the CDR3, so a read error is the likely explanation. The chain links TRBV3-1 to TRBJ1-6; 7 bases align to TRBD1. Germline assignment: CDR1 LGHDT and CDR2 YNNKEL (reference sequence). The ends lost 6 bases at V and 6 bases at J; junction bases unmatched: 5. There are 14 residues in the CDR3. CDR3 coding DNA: TGTGCCAGCAGGCAGACAGGGTCTAATTCACCCCTCCACTTG. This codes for CASRQTGSNSPLHL.

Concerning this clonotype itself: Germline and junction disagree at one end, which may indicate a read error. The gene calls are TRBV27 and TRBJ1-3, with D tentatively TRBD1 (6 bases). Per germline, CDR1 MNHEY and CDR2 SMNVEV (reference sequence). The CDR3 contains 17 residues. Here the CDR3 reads CASSLSRPQGAGNTVYF. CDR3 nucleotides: TGTGCCAGCAGTTTATCCCGCCCACAGGGAGCTGGAAACACCGTATATTTT.

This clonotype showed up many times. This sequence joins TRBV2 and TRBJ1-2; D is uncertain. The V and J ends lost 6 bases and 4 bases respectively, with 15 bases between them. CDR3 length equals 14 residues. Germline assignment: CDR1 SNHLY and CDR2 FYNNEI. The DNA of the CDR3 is TGTGCCAGCAGCCCTAGGGAAGGACTCTATGGCTACACCTTC. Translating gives CASSPREGLYGYTF.

The CDR3: CASSPGQSRYEQYF. CDR3 sequence (DNA): TGTGCCAGCAGTCCGGGACAGAGTCGGTACGAGCAGTACTTC. The gene calls are TRBV28 and TRBJ2-7; 7 positions agree with TRBD1. V lost 5 bases and J lost 4; bases outside the gene matches: 8. This CDR3 spans 14 amino acids. Germline lookup yields CDR1 MDHEN and CDR2 SYDVKM.

CDR3 in amino acids: CASSQRDGTGSGANVLTF. CDR3 nucleotide sequence: TGTGCCAGCAGTCAAAGGGACGGGACCGGTTCTGGGGCCAACGTCCTGACTTTC. This chain joins TRBV6-1 and TRBJ2-6; D tentatively fits TRBD1 or TRBD2 (5 bases each). Germline V gene lookup returns CDR1 MNHNS and CDR2 SASEGT. The CDR3 contains 18 residues. V lost 5 bases and J lost 1, with 18 bases in between.

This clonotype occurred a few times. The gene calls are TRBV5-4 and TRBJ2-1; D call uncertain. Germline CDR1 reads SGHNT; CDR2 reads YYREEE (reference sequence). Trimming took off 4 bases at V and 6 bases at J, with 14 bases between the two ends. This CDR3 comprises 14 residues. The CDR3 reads CASSPWTVSNEQFF. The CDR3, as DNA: TGTGCCAGCAGCCCGTGGACGGTTAGCAATGAGCAGTTCTTC.

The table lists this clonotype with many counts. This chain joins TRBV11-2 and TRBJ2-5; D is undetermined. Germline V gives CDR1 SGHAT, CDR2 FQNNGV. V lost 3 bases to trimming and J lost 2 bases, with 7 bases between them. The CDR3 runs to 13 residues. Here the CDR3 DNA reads TGTGCCAGCAGCTTGGGCGAGCAAGAGACCCAGTACTTC. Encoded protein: CASSLGEQETQYF.

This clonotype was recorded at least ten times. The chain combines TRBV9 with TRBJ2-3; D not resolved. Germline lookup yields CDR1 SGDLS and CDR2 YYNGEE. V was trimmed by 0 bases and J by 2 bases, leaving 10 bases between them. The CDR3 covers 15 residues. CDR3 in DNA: TGTGCCAGCAGCGTAGGTCCCAATCCCACAGATACGCAGTATTTT. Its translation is CASSVGPNPTDTQYF.

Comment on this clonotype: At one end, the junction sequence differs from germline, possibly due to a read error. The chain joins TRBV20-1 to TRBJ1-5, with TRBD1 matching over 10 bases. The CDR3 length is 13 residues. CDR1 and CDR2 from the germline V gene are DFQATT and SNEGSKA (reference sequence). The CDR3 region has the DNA TGCAGTGCTGGGACAGGGGTTAGCCAGCGCCAGCATTTT. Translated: CSAGTGVSQRQHF.

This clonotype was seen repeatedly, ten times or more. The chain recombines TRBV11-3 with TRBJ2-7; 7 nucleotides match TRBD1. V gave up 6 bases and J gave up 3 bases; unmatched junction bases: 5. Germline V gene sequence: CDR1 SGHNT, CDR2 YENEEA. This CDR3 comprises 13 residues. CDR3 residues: CASSMTGFYEQYF. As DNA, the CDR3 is TGTGCCAGCAGTATGACAGGGTTCTACGAGCAGTACTTC.

The CDR3, as DNA: TGTGCCAGCAGCTTAACCGGGACAATATCCTACGAGCAGTACTTC. It encodes CASSLTGTISYEQYF. This chain joins TRBV11-1 and TRBJ2-7; TRBD1 might be the D (6 bases). This CDR3 comprises 15 residues. The V end lost 2 bases, the J end lost 1 base, and 12 bases lay between the germline ends. Germline CDR1 is SGHAT and CDR2 is FQDESV (reference sequence).

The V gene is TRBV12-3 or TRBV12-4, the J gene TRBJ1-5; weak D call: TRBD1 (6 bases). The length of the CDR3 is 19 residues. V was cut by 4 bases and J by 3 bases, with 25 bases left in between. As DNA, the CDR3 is TGTGCCAGCAGTTCCAGCAGCGGCCCGTCGACAGGTATCAATCAGCCCCAGCATTTT. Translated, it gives CASSSSSGPSTGINQPQHF.

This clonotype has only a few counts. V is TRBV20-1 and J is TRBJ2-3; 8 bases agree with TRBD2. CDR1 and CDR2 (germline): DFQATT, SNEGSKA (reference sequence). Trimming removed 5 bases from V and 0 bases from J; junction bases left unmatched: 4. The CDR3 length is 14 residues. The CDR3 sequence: CSAATSGSTDTQYF. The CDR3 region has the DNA TGCAGTGCTGCCACTAGCGGAAGCACAGATACGCAGTATTTT.

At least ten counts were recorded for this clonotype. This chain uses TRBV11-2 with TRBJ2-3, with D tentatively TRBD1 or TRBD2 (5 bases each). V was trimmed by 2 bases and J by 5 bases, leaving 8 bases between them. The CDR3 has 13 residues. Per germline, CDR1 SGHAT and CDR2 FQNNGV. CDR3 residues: CASSLWGRDTQYF. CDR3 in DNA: TGTGCCAGCAGCTTATGGGGGAGAGATACGCAGTATTTT.

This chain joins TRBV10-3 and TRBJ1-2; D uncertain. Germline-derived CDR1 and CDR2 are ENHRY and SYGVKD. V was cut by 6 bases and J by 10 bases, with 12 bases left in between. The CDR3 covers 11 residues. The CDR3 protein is CAIRGPEHYTF. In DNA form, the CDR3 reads TGTGCCATCAGGGGCCCTGAGCACTACACCTTC.

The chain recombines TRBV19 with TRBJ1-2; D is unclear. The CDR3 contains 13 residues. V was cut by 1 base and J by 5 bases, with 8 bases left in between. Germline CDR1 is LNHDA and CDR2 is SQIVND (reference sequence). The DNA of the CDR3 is TGTGCCAGTAGTATAGGTGCCGCGTATGGCTACACCTTC. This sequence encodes CASSIGAAYGYTF.

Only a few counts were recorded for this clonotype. As DNA, the CDR3 is TGTGCCAGCAGCCCAGGTGGCCAGCCCCAGCATTTT. It yields the protein CASSPGGQPQHF. The chain combines TRBV7-9 with TRBJ1-5; D not certain. Germline-derived CDR1 and CDR2 are SEHNR and FQNEAQ (reference sequence). Between the trimmed V and J ends, which lost 5 bases and 7 bases, there was a span of 9 bases. The CDR3 length is 12 residues.

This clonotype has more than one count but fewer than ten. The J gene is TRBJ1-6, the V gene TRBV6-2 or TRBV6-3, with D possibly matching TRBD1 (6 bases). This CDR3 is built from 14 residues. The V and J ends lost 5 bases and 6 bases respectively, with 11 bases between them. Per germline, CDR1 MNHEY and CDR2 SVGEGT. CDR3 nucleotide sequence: TGTGCCAGCAGTGCCCGGGACACTAATTCACCCCTCCACTTT. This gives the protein CASSARDTNSPLHF.